These 9 T cell receptor beta chains were sequenced from one sample in a study of blood T cells in healthy people across ages. With a J-beta primer mix and a sample-barcoded 5' primer, a second PCR ran about 7 to 11 cycles. Each CDR3 protein is one row after TCRdb ran MiXCR on the 5' RACE reads. Counted here are about 1.1 million distinct CDR3 sequences, less than 45% occurring once; the ten biggest clones make up 10% to 15%. The specimen sequenced was blood. The receptors were sampled from a man between 18 and 29 years old in good health.

Many counts were recorded for this clonotype. The gene calls are TRBV6-2 or TRBV6-3 and TRBJ1-2; D uncertain. The V end lost 4 bases, the J end lost 0 bases, and 9 bases lay between the germline ends. Germline V gene data show CDR1 as MNHEY and CDR2 as SVGEGT. The CDR3 sequence is 14 residues long. The CDR3: CASSLSASNYGYTF. DNA for the CDR3: TGTGCCAGCAGTTTGTCAGCATCTAACTATGGCTACACCTTC.

The V gene is TRBV12-3 or TRBV12-4, the J gene TRBJ1-2, with D possibly matching TRBD1 (5 bases). The CDR3 has 14 residues. V lost 5 bases and J lost 2, with 12 bases in between. CDR3 nucleotide sequence: TGTGCCAGCAGTGCGACAGAGAGGAACTATGGCTACACCTTC. Protein product: CASSATERNYGYTF.

This chain joins TRBV6-6 and TRBJ1-1; D remains ambiguous. Germline-derived CDR1 and CDR2 are MNHNY and SVGAGI (reference sequence). Trimming cost V 5 bases and J 9 bases, with 19 bases left between them. CDR3 length: 14 residues. CDR3 residues: CASSRNLDEGKAFF. CDR3 nucleotide sequence: TGTGCCAGCAGTCGAAACTTGGACGAAGGTAAAGCTTTCTTT.

The rearrangement uses TRBV7-9 and TRBJ2-1; TRBD1 matches at 8 bases. The germline V gene encodes CDR1 SEHNR and CDR2 FQNEAQ (reference sequence). The length of the CDR3 is 15 residues. Trimming removed 3 bases from V and 7 bases from J; junction bases left unmatched: 8. CDR3: CASSFAGGIENEQFF. CDR3 DNA: TGTGCCAGCAGCTTCGCAGGGGGCATAGAAAATGAGCAGTTCTTC. The entire variable domain, with the rest obtained from reference TRBV7-9 and TRBJ2-1, is as follows: DTGVSQNPRHKITKRGQNVTFRCDPISEHNRLYWYRQTLGQGPEFLTYFQNEAQLEKSRLLSDRFSAERPKGSFSTLEIQRTEQGDSAMYLCASSFAGGIENEQFFGPGTRLTVL.

The chain links TRBV9 to TRBJ1-5; a possible D gene is TRBD1 (5 bases). Germline CDR1 and CDR2: SGDLS and YYNGEE. Trimming pared 3 bases from V and 1 base from J, leaving 11 bases between. This CDR3 is 15 amino acids long. The CDR3 sequence: CASSADGGSNQPQHF. CDR3 DNA: TGTGCCAGCAGCGCAGACGGGGGAAGCAATCAGCCCCAGCATTTT.

The chain employs TRBV7-2 and TRBJ2-1; 14 nucleotides agree with TRBD2. The CDR3 is 16 residues long. Trimming cost V 5 bases and J 2 bases; bases outside gene matches: 2. Germline assignment: CDR1 SGHTA and CDR2 FQGNSA. CDR3 sequence reads: CASSMTSGGAYNEQFF. The CDR3 coding sequence is TGTGCCAGCAGCATGACTAGCGGGGGGGCCTACAATGAGCAGTTCTTC.

This clonotype was seen a few times. V is TRBV6-5 and J is TRBJ2-2; D call uncertain. Trimming removed 4 bases at V and 4 bases at J, with 10 bases between. Per the germline V gene, CDR1 is MNHEY and CDR2 is SVGAGI. The CDR3 runs 14 residues. CDR3 residues: CASSSRRLTGELFF. The CDR3 nucleotides read TGTGCCAGCAGTTCCCGACGGCTCACCGGGGAGCTGTTTTTT.

Comment on this clonotype: The germline gene is not matched at one end of the junction; a read error may be the cause. The V gene is TRBV20-1, the J gene TRBJ1-2; 9 bases agree with TRBD1. Germline CDR1 and CDR2: DFQATT and SNEGSKA (reference sequence). The CDR3 contains 14 residues. The CDR3 region has the DNA TGCAGTGCTAGTGAGGGACAGGGCACCTATGGCTACATCTTC. Protein: CSASEGQGTYGYIF.

The chain uses TRBV7-2 and TRBJ2-3; 13 bases are a match to TRBD2. Germline trimming cut 2 bases from V and 6 bases from J; bases unmatched to any gene: 5. The CDR3 has 16 residues. Germline values: CDR1 SGHTA, CDR2 FQGNSA. The DNA of the CDR3 is TGTGCCAGCAGCTTACAGGGGACTAGCGGGGTGGATACGCAGTATTTT. It specifies CASSLQGTSGVDTQYF.